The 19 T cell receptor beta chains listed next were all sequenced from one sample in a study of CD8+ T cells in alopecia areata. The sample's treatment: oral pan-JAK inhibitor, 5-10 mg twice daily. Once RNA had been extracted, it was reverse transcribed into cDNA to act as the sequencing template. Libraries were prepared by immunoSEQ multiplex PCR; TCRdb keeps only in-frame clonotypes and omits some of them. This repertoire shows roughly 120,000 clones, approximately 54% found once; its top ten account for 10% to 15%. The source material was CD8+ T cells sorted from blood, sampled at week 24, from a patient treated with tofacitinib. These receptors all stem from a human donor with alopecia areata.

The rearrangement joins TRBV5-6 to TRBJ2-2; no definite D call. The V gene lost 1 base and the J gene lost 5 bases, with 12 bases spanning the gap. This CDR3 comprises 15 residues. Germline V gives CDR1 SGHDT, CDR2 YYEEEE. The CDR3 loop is CASSLFSGSTGELFF. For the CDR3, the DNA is TGTGCCAGCAGCTTGTTTTCCGGGTCGACCGGGGAGCTGTTTTTT.

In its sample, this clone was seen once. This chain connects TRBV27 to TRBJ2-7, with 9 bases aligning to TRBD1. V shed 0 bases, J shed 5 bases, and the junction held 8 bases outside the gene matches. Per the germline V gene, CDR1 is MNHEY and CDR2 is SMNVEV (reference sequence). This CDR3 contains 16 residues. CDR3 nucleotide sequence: TGTGCCAGCAGTTTATCTCCAGGGACAGGGTCCCACGAGCAGTACTTC. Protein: CASSLSPGTGSHEQYF.

This chain's CDR3 is CASSEDVRGDYGYTF. CDR3 DNA: TGTGCCAGCAGTGAAGATGTTCGGGGGGACTATGGCTACACCTTC. The chain couples TRBV2 to TRBJ1-2; maybe TRBD1 (5 bases). Trimming took off 1 base at V and 3 bases at J, with 12 bases between the two ends. This CDR3 is 15 amino acids long. Looked up from germline, CDR1 is SNHLY and CDR2 is FYNNEI.

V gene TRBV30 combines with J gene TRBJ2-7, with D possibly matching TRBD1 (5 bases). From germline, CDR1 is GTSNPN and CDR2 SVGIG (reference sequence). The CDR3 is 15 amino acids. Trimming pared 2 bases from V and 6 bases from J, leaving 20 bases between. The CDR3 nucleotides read TGTGCCTGGAGTTTATTAGACAGAAGTCTCGGCGAGCAGTACTTC. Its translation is CAWSLLDRSLGEQYF.

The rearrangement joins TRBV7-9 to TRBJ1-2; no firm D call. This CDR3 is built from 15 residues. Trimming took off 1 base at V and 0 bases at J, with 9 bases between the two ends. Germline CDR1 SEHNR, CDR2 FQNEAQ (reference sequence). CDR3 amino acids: CASSLVKEANYGYTF. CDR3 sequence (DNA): TGTGCCAGCAGCTTAGTGAAGGAAGCTAACTATGGCTACACCTTC.

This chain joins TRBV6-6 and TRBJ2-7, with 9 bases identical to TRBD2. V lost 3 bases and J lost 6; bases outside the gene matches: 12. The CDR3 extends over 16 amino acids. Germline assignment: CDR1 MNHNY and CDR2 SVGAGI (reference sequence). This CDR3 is CASSYEIAGDDGEQYF. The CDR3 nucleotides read TGTGCCAGCAGTTATGAGATAGCGGGGGACGACGGCGAGCAGTACTTC.

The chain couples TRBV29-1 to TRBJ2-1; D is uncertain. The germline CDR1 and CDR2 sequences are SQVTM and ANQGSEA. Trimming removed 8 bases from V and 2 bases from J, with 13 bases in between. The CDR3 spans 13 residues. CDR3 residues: CSPAVEPYNEQFF. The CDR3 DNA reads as TGCAGCCCCGCCGTAGAGCCCTACAATGAGCAGTTCTTC.

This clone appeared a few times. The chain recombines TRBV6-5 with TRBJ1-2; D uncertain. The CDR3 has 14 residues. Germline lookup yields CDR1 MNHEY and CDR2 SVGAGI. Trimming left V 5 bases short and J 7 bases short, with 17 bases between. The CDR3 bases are TGTGCCAGCAGTACTGGGCCTGAAGCGATTGGCTACACCTTC. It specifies CASSTGPEAIGYTF.

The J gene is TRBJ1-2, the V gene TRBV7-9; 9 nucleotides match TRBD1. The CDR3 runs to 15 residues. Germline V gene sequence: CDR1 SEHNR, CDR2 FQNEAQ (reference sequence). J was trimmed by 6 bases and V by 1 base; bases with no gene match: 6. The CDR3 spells CASSLVTGGDDGYTF. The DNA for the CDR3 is TGTGCCAGCAGCTTAGTGACAGGGGGGGACGATGGCTACACCTTC.

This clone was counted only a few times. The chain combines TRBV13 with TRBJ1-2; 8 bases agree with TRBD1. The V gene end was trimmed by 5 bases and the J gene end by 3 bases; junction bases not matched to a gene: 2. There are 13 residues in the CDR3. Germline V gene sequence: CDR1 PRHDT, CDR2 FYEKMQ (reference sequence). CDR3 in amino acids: CASSRGQDYGYTF. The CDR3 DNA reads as TGTGCCAGCAGCAGGGGACAGGACTATGGCTACACCTTC.

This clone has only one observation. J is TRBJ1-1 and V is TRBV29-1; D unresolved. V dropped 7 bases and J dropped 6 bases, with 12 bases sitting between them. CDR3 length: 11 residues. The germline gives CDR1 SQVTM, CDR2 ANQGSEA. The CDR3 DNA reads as TGCAGCGGTTCACTGGAGGCTGAAGCTTTCTTT. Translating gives CSGSLEAEAFF.

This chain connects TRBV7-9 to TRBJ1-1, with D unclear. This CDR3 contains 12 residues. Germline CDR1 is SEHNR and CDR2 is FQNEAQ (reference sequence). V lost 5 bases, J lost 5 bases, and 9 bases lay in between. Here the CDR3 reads CASSHPWTEAFF. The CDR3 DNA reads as TGTGCCAGCAGCCATCCATGGACTGAAGCTTTCTTT.

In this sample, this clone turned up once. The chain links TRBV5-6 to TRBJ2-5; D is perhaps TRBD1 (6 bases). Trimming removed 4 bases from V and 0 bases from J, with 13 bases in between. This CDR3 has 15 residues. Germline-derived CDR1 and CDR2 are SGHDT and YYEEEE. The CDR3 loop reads CASSPGQLYQETQYF. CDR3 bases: TGTGCCAGCAGCCCAGGACAGCTATACCAAGAGACCCAGTACTTC.

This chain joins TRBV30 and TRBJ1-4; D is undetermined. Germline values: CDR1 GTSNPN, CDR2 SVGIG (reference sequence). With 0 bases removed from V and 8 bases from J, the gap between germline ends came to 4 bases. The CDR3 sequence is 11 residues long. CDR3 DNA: TGTGCCTGGAGTGTTCTGGAAAAACTGTTTTTT. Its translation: CAWSVLEKLFF.

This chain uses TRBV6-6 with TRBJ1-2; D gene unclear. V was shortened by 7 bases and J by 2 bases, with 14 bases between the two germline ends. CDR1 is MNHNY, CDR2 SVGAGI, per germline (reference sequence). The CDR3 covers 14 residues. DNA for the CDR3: TGTGCCAGCATAAATGTTGCGGAAAACTATGGCTACACCTTC. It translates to CASINVAENYGYTF.

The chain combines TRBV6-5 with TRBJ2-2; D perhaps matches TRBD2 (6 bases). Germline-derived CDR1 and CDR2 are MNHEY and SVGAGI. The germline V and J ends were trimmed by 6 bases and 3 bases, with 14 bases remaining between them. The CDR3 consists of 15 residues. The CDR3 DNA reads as TGTGCCAGCAGATTCTCGGGGGTCGACACCGGGGAGCTGTTTTTT. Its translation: CASRFSGVDTGELFF.

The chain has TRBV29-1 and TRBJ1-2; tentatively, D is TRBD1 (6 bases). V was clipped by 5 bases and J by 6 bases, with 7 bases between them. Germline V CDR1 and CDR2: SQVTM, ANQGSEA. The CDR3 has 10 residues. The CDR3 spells CSVPGDGYTF. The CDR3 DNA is TGCAGCGTTCCAGGGGATGGCTACACCTTC.

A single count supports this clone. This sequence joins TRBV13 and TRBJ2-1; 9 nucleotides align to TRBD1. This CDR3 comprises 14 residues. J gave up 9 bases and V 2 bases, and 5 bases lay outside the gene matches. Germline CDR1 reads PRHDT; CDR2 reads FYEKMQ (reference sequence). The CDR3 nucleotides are TGTGCCAGCAGCTTAATGACAGGGGGTGGTGAGCAGTTCTTC. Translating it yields CASSLMTGGGEQFF. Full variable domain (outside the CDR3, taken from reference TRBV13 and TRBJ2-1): AAGVIQSPRHLIKEKRETATLKCYPIPRHDTVYWYQQGPGQDPQFLISFYEKMQSDKGSIPDRFSAQQFSDYHSELNMSSLELGDSALYFCASSLMTGGGEQFFGPGTRLTVL.

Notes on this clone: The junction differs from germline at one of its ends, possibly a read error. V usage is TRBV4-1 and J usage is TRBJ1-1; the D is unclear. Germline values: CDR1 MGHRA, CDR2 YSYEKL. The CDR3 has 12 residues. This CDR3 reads CASSQDKQVHIF. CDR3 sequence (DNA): TGCGCCAGCAGCCAAGATAAGCAGGTTCATATCTTT.